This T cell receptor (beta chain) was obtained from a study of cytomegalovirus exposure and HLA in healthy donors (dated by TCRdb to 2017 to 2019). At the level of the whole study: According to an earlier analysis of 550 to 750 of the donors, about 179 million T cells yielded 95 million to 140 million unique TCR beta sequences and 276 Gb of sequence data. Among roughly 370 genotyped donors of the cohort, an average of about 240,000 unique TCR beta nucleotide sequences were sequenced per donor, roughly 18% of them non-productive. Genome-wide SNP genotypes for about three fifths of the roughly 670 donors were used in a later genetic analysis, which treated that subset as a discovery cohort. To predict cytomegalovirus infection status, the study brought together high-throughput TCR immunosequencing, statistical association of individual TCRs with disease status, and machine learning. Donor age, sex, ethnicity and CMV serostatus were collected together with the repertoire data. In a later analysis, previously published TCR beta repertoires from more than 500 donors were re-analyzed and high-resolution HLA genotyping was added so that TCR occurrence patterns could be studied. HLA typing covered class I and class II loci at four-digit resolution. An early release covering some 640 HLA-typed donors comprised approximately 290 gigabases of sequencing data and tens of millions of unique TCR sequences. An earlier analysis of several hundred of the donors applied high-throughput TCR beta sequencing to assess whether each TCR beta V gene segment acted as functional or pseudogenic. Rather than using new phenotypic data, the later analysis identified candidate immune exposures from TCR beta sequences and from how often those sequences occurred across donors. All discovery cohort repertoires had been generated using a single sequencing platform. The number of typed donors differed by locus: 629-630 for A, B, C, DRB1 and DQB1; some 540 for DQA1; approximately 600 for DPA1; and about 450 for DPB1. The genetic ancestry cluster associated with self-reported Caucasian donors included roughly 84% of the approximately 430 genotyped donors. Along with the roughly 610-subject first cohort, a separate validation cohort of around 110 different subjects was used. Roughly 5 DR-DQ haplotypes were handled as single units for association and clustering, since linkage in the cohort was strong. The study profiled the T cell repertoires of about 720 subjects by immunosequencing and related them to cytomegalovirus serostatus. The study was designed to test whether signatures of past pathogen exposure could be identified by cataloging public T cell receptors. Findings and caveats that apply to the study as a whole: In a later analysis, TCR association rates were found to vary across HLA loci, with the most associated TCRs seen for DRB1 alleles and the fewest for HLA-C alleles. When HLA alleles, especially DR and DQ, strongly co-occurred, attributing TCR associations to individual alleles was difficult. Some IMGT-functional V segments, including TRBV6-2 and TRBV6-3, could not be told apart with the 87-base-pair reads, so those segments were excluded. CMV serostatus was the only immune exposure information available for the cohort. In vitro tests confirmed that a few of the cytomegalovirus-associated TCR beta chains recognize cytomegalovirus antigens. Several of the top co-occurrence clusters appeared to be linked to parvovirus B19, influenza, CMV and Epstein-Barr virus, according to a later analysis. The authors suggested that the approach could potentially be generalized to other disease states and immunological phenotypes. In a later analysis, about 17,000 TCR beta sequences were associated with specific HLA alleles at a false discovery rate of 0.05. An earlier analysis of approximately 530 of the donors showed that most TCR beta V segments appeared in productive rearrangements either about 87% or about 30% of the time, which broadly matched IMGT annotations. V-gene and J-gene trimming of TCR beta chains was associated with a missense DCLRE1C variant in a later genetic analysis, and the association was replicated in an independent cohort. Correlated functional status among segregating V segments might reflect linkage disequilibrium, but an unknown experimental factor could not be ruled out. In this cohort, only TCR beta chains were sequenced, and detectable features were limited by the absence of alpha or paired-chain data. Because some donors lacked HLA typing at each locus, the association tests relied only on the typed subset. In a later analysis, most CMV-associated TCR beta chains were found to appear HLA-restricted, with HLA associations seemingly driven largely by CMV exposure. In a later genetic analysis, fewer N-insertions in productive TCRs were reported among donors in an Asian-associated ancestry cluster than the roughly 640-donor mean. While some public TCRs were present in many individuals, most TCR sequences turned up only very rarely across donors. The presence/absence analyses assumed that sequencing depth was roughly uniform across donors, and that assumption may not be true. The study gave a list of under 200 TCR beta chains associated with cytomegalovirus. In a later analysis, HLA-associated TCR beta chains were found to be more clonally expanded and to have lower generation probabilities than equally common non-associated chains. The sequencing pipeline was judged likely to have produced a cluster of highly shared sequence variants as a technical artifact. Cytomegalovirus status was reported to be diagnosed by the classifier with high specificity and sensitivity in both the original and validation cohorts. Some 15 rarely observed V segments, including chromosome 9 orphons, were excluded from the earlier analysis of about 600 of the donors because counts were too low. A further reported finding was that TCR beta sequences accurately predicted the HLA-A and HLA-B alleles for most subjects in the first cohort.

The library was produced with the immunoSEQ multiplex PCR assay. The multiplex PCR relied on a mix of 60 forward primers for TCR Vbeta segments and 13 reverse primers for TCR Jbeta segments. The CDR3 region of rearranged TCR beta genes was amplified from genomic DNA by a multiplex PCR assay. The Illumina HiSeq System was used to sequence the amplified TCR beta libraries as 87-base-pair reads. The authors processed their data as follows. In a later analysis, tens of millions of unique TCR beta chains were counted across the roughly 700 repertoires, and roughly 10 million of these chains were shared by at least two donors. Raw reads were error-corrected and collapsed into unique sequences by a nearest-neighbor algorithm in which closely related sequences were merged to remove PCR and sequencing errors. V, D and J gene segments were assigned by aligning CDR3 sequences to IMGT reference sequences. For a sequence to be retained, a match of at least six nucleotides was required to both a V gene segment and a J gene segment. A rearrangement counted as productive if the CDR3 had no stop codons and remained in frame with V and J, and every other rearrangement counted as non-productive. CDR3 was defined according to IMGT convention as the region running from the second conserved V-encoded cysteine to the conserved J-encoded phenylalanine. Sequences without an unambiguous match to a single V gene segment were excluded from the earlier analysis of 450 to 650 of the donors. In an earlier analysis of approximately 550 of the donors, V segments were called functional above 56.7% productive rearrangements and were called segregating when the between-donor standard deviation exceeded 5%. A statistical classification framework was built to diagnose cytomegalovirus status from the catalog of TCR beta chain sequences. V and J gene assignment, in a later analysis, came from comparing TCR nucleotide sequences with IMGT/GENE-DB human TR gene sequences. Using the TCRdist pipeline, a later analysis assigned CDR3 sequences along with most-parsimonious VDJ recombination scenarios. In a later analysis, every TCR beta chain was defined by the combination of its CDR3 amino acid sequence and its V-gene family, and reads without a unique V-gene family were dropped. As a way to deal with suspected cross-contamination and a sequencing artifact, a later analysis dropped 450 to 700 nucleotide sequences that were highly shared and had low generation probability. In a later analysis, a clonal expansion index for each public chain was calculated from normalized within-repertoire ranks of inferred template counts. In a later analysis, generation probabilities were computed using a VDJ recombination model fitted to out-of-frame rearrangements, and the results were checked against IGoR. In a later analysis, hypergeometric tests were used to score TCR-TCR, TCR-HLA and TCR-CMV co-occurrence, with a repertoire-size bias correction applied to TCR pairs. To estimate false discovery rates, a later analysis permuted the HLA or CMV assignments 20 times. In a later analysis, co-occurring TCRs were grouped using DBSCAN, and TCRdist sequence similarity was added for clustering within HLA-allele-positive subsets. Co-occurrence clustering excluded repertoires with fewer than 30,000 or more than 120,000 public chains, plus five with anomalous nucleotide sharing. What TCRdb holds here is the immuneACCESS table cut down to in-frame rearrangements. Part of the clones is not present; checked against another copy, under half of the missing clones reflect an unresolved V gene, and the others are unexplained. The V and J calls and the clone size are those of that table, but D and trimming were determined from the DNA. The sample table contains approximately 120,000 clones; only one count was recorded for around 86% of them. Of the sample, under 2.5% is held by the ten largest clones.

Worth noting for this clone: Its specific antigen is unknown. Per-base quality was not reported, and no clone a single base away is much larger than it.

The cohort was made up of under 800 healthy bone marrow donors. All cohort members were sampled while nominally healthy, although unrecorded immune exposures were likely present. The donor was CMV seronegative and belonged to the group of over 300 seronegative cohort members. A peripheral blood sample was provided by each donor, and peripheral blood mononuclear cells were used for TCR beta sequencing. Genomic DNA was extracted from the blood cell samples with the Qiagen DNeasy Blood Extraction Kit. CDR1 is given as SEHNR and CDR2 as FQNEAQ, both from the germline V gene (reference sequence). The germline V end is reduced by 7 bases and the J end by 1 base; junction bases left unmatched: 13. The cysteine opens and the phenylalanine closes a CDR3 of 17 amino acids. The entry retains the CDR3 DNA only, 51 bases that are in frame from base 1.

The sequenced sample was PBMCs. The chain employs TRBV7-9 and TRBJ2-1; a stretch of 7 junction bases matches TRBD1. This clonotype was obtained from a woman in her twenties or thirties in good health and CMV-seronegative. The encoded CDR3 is CASNSNAGTASYNEQFF. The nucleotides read TGTGCCAGCAACTCGAACGCCGGGACAGCATCCTACAATGAGCAGTTCTTC.